The rows below give T cell receptor beta chains drawn from one sample of a study of blood T cell repertoires in COVID-19. The method was immunoSEQ multiplex PCR; TCRdb's version includes in-frame clones alone and lacks a portion of them. The sample consists of 250,000 to 350,000 clones, around 90% of them appearing once. The sequenced sample was PBMCs or T cells enriched from blood (not recorded which). The source of these receptors is a woman in her 30s who had recovered from COVID-19. Both conserved end residues are part of each CDR3. Fields, in order: D gene, J gene, clone size, V gene, CDR3 DNA, CDR3 protein. D genes are given only for firm matches. Rows may omit the clone size; those that give it use once, few, many or a size class.

NA,TRBJ2-1,NA,TRBV19,TGTGCCAGTAGTTCCCAGACACCCTACAATGAGCAGTTCTTC,CASSSQTPYNEQFF
NA,TRBJ1-1,NA,TRBV19,TGTGCCAGTAGTAACAGCCTCAACACTGAAGCTTTCTTT,CASSNSLNTEAFF
NA,TRBJ2-7,NA,TRBV29-1,TGCAGCGTTTTTTCCGCCTACGAGCAGTACTTC,CSVFSAYEQYF
NA,TRBJ2-1,NA,TRBV6-5,TGTGCCAGCAGTTACTCAGCCAATGAGCAGTTCTTC,CASSYSANEQFF
NA,TRBJ1-3,NA,TRBV15,TGTGCCACCAGCGAGGCAGGGGTAGGAAACACCATATATTTT,CATSEAGVGNTIYF
TRBD1,TRBJ2-1,NA,TRBV7-7,TGTGCTAGCAGCTTAGGGGACAGCTGGTTGGATGAGCAGTTCTTC,CASSLGDSWLDEQFF
NA,TRBJ2-3,once,TRBV7-9,TGTGCCAGCAGCCCTAACCCGAGCACAGATACGCAGTATTTT,CASSPNPSTDTQYF
NA,TRBJ1-1,NA,TRBV18,TGTGCCAGCTCACCGAGGAACACTGAAGCTTTCTTT,CASSPRNTEAFF
NA,TRBJ1-5,few,TRBV10-3,TGTGCCATCAGTGAGACCCTAACCTATCAGCCCCAGCATTTT,CAISETLTYQPQHF
TRBD1,TRBJ1-5,NA,TRBV27,TGTGCCAGCAGTTTAGGACAGGGCCAGCCCCAGCATTTT,CASSLGQGQPQHF
NA,TRBJ2-4,once,TRBV6-2/TRBV6-3,TGTGCCAGCAGTTCTAACCCGACAGTCGACATTCAGTACTTC,CASSSNPTVDIQYF
TRBD1,TRBJ2-7,NA,TRBV4-2,TGTGCCAGCAGCCAAGACGTCGGACAGGGATCAGGGGAACCCGCCTACGAGCAGTACTTC,CASSQDVGQGSGEPAYEQYF
TRBD1,TRBJ1-1,NA,TRBV5-6,TGTGCCAGCAGCTCACTAGACGACAGGGGTTCCGCTGAAGCTTTCTTT,CASSSLDDRGSAEAFF
NA,TRBJ1-1,few,TRBV6-1,TGTGCCAGCAGTGAACTCTTCGGGGGAGGTAACACTGAAGCTTTCTTT,CASSELFGGGNTEAFF
NA,TRBJ2-5,NA,TRBV3-1/TRBV3-2,TGTGCCAGCAGCCAAATAGCGGAAGAGACCCAGTACTTC,CASSQIAEETQYF
TRBD2,TRBJ2-5,NA,TRBV7-2,TGTGCCAGCAGCCCACCAGCGGGACGCGAGACCCAGTACTTC,CASSPPAGRETQYF
NA,TRBJ2-7,NA,TRBV27,TGTGCCAGCAGTATGACAGGCCGACTATCCTACGAGCAGTACTTC,CASSMTGRLSYEQYF
TRBD1,TRBJ2-1,NA,TRBV15,TGTGCCACCAGCAGGGACAGGGGGTACAATGAGCAGTTCTTC,CATSRDRGYNEQFF
NA,TRBJ2-1,NA,TRBV5-8,TGTGCCAGCAGCCTAGGGAGGCCTTACAATGAGCAGTTCTTC,CASSLGRPYNEQFF
TRBD1,TRBJ1-1,NA,TRBV24-1,TGTGCCACCCGAGGGACAGGGGGGCACACTGAAGCTTTCTTT,CATRGTGGHTEAFF
TRBD1,TRBJ1-4,NA,TRBV6-6,TGTGCCAGCAGTTACTCCGGGACAGATAATGAAAAACTGTTTTTT,CASSYSGTDNEKLFF
NA,TRBJ1-3,NA,TRBV5-4,TGTGCCAGCAGCTTATCTGACTACTCTGGAAACACCATATATTTT,CASSLSDYSGNTIYF
TRBD1,TRBJ2-5,NA,TRBV20-1,TGCAGTGCTAGTGTGACAGGGACGCCGGAGACCCAGTACTTC,CSASVTGTPETQYF
NA,TRBJ1-5,NA,TRBV24-1,TGTGCCACCAGTGATTCAGGTACAGGGATTGGACAGCCCCAGCATTTT,CATSDSGTGIGQPQHF
TRBD2,TRBJ2-3,once,TRBV3-1/TRBV3-2,TGTGCCAGCAGCCGGCTAACCGGGACTAGCGGGAGGACAGATACGCAGTATTTT,CASSRLTGTSGRTDTQYF
TRBD1,TRBJ2-7,NA,TRBV6-5,TGTGCCAGCACCTGGGCAGGGGGCTACGAGCAGTACTTC,CASTWAGGYEQYF
TRBD2,TRBJ2-1,NA,TRBV10-3,TGTGCCACTAAGAATGCCGGGACTAGCGGTTTCGATGAGCAGTTCTTC,CATKNAGTSGFDEQFF
NA,TRBJ1-2,NA,TRBV6-5,TGTGCCAGCAGTTTGAAGGAGCGGGGCGGCTATGGCTACACCTTC,CASSLKERGGYGYTF